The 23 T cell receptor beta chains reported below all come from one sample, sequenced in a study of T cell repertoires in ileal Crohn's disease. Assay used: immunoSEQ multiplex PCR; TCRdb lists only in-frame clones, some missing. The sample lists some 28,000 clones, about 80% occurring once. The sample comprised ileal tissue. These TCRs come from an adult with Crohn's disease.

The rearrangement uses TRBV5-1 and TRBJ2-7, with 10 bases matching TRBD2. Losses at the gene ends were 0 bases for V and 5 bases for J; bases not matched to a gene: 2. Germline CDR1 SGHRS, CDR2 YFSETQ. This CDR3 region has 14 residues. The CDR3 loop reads CASSLVAGGNEQYF. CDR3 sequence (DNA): TGCGCCAGCAGCTTGGTAGCGGGAGGTAACGAGCAGTACTTC.

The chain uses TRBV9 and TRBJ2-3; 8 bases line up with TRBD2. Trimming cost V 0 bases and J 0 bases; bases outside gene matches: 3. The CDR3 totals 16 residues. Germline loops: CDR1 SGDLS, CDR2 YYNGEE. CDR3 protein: CASSVGREASTDTQYF. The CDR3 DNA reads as TGTGCCAGCAGCGTAGGGCGGGAGGCTAGCACAGATACGCAGTATTTT.

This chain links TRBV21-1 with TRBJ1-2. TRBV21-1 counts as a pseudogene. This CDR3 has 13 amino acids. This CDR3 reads CASSKENGGGYTF. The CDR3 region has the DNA TGTGCCAGCAGCAAAGAGAACGGAGGAGGCTACACCTTC.

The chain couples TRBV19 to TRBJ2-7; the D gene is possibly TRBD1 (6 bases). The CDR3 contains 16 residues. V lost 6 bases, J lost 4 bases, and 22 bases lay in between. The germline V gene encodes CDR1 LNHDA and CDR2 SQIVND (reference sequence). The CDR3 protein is CASSPRGTGGSYEQYF. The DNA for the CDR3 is TGTGCCAGTAGCCCCAGGGGAACAGGTGGGTCGTACGAGCAGTACTTC.

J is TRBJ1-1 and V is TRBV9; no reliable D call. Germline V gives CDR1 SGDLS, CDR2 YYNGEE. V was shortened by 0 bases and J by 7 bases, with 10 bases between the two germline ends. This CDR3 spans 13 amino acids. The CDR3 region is CASSVAEGGEAFF. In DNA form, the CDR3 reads TGTGCCAGCAGCGTAGCTGAGGGAGGTGAAGCTTTCTTT.

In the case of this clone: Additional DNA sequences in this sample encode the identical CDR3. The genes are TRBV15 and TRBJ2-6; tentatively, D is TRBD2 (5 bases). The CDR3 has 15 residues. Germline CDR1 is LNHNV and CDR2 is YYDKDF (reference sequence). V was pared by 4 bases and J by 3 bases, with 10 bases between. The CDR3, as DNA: TGTGCCACCAGCATAACGGGGAGTGGGGCCAACGTCCTGACTTTC. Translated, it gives CATSITGSGANVLTF.

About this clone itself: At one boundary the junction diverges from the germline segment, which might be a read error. CDR3 sequence (DNA): TGTGCCAGCAGTGTGAAGCCCCTCTTC. Translated, it gives CASSVKPLF. V usage is TRBV6-4 and J usage is TRBJ2-7; D is unresolved. In germline, CDR1 is MRHNA, CDR2 SNTAGT. CDR3 length: 9 residues.

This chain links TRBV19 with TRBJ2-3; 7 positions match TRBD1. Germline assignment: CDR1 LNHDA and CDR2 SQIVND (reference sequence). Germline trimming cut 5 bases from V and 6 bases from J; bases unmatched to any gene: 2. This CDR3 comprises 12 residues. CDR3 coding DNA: TGTGCCAGTAGTGCCAGGGGGGATACGCAGTATTTT. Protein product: CASSARGDTQYF. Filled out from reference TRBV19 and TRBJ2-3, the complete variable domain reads DGGITQSPKYLFRKEGQNVTLSCEQNLNHDAMYWYRQDPGQGLRLIYYSQIVNDFQKGDIAEGYSVSREKKESFPLTVTSAQKNPTAFYLCASSARGDTQYFGPGTRLTVL.

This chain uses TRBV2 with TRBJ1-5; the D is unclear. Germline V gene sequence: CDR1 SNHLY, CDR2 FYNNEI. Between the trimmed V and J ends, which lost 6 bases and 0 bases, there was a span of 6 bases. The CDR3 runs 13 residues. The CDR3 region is CASSFYSNQPQHF. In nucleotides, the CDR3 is TGTGCCAGCAGCTTTTATAGCAATCAGCCCCAGCATTTT. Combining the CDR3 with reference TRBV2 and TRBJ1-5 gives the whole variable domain EPEVTQTPSHQVTQMGQEVILRCVPISNHLYFYWYRQILGQKVEFLVSFYNNEISEKSEIFDDQFSVERPDGSNFTLKIRSTKLEDSAMYFCASSFYSNQPQHFGDGTRLSIL.

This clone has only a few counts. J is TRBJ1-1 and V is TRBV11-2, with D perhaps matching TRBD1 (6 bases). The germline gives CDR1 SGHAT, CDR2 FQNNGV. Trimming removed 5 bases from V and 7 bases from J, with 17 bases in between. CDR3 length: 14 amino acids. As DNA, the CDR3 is TGTGCCAGCAGCCACTCCGGGACAAGAGGTGAAGCTTTCTTT. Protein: CASSHSGTRGEAFF.

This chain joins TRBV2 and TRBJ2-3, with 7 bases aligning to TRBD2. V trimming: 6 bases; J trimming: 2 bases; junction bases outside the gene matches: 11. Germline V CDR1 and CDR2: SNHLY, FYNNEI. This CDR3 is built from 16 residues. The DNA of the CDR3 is TGTGCCAGCAGGGGTAGCGGTGGGAGGGCCACAGATACGCAGTATTTT. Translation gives CASRGSGGRATDTQYF.

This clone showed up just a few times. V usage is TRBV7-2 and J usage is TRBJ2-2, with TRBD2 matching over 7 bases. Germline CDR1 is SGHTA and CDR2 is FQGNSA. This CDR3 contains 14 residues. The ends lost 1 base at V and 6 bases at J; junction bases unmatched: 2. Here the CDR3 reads CASSLEAGSGELFF. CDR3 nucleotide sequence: TGTGCCAGCAGCTTAGAAGCGGGATCCGGGGAGCTGTTTTTT.

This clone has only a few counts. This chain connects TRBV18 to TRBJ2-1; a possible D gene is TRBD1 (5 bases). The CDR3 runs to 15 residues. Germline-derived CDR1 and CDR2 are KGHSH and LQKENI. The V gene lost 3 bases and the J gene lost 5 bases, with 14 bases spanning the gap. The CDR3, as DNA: TGTGCCAGCTCACCGCAATCAGCCAGGGACAATGAGCAGTTCTTC. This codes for CASSPQSARDNEQFF.

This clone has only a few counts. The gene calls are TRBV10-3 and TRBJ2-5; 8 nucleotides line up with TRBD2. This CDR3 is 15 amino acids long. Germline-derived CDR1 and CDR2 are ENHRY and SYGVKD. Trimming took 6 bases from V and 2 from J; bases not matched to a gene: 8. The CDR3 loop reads CAIRGRGDSQETQYF. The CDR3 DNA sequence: TGTGCCATCAGAGGGCGGGGGGACTCTCAAGAGACCCAGTACTTC.

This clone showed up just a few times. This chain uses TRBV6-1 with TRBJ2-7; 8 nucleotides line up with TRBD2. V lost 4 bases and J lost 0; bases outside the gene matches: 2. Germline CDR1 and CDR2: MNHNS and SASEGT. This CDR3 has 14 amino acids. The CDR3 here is CASSGRGGSYEQYF. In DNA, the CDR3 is TGTGCCAGCAGTGGCCGGGGGGGCTCCTACGAGCAGTACTTC.

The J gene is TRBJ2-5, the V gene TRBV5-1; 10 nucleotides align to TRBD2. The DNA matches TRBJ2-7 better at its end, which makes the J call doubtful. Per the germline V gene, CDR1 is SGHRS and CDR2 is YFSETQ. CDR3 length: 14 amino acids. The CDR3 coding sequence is TGCGCCAGCAGCTTGGTAGCGGGAGGTAACGAGCAGTACTTC. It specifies CASSLVAGGNEQYF.

CDR3 in DNA: TGTGCCAGCAGCATCGACACGAGCTCTGGAAACACCATATATTTT. The encoded protein is CASSIDTSSGNTIYF. The V call is TRBV6-5, the J call TRBJ1-3, with D hard to call. Trimming took off 6 bases at V and 0 bases at J, with 12 bases between the two ends. The germline V gene has CDR1 MNHEY and CDR2 SVGAGI. The CDR3 is 15 residues long.

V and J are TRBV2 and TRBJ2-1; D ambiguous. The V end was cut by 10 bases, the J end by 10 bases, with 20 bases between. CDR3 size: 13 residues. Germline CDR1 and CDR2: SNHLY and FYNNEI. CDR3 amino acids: CAIIGDRPPEQFF. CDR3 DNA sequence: TGTGCCATAATAGGAGACCGCCCTCCGGAGCAGTTCTTC. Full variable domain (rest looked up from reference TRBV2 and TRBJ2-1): EPEVTQTPSHQVTQMGQEVILRCVPISNHLYFYWYRQILGQKVEFLVSFYNNEISEKSEIFDDQFSVERPDGSNFTLKIRSTKLEDSAMYFCAIIGDRPPEQFFGPGTRLTVL.

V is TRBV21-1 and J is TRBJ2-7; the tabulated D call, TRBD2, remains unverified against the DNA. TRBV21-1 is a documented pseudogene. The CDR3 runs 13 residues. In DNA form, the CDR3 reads TGTGCCAGCTGCCGAGGGTCGTGCTACGAGCAGTACTTC. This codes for CASCRGSCYEQYF.

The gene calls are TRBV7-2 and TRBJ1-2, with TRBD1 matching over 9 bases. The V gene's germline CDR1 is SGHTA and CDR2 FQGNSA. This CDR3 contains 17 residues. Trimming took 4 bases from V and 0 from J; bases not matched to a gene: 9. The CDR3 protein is CASSYLGQGHTNYGYTF. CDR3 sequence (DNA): TGTGCCAGCAGCTACCTTGGACAGGGGCATACTAACTATGGCTACACCTTC.

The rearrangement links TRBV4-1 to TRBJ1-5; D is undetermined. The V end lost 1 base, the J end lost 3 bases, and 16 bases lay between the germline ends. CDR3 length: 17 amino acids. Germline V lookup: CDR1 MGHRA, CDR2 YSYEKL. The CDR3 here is CASSQGVAGGYNQPQHF. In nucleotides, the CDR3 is TGCGCCAGCAGCCAAGGGGTCGCGGGTGGATACAATCAGCCCCAGCATTTT.

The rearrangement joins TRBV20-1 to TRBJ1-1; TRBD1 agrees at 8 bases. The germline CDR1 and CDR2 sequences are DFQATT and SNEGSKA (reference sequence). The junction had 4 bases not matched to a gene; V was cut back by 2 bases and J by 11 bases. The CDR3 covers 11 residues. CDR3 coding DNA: TGCAGTGCTAGACAGGGGGCGTACGCTTTCTTT. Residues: CSARQGAYAFF.

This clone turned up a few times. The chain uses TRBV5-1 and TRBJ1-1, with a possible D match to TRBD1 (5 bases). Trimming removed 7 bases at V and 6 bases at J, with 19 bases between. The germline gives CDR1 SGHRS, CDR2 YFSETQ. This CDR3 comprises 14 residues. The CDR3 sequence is CASRGTEGSAEAFF. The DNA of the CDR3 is TGCGCCAGCCGAGGGACGGAGGGGTCCGCTGAAGCTTTCTTT.